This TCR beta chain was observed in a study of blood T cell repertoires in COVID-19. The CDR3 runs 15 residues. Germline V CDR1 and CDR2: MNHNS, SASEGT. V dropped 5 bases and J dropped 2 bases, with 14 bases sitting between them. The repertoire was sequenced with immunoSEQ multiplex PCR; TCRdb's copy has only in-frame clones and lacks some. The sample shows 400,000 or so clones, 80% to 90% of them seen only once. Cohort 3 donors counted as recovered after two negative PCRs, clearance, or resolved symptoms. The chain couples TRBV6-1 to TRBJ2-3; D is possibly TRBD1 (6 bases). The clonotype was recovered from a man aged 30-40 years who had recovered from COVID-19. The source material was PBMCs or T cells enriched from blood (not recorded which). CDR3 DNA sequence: TGTGCCAGCAGTTGGTTCGGACAGTTCACAGATACGCAGTATTTT. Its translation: CASSWFGQFTDTQYF.